The 18 T cell receptor beta chains below were found in one sample sequenced in a study of blood T cell repertoires in COVID-19. TCRdb keeps only in-frame clones here, not all; method: immunoSEQ multiplex PCR. The table records fewer than 200,000 clones, around four fifths of them present only once. The sequenced sample was peripheral blood. The receptor source for this set is a woman of 80 years or more with acute or convalescent COVID-19.

This clone came up once. This chain connects TRBV5-6 to TRBJ2-1; a weak D match, TRBD2 (6 bases). This CDR3 is built from 14 residues. Germline values: CDR1 SGHDT, CDR2 YYEEEE. Trimming removed 2 bases at V and 4 bases at J, with 10 bases between. The CDR3 DNA reads as TGTGCCAGCAGCTTCCGGGACTTGTACAATGAGCAGTTCTTC. This encodes CASSFRDLYNEQFF. Full variable domain (missing parts from reference TRBV5-6 and TRBJ2-1): DAGVTQSPTHLIKTRGQQVTLRCSPKSGHDTVSWYQQALGQGPQFIFQYYEEEERQRGNFPDRFSGHQFPNYSSELNVNALLLGDSALYLCASSFRDLYNEQFFGPGTRLTVL.

This clone was seen only a few times. The chain is built from TRBV7-2 and TRBJ1-1, with D possibly matching TRBD1 (5 bases). This CDR3 has 15 residues. The germline V gene has CDR1 SGHTA and CDR2 FQGNSA. V lost 5 bases and J 1 base, leaving 14 bases between the germline ends. In DNA form, the CDR3 reads TGTGCCAGCAGCCCCGCACGGGGGACGAACACTGAAGCTTTCTTT. Its translation is CASSPARGTNTEAFF.

This clone has more than one count but fewer than ten. The CDR3 here is CASSWDRGANTGELFF. The CDR3 region has the DNA TGTGCCAGCAGCTGGGACAGGGGAGCGAACACCGGGGAGCTGTTTTTT. The chain joins TRBV5-5 to TRBJ2-2; TRBD1 matches at 10 bases. The CDR3 loop spans 16 amino acids. Trimming cost V 3 bases and J 0 bases; bases outside gene matches: 2. The germline V gene has CDR1 SGHKS and CDR2 YYEKEE (reference sequence).

The V and J genes are TRBV28 and TRBJ2-7; 13 bases agree with TRBD2. Trimming at V came to 3 bases and at J to 2 bases, leaving 10 bases not matched to a gene. The CDR3 consists of 18 residues. The V gene's germline CDR1 is MDHEN and CDR2 SYDVKM. The DNA of the CDR3 is TGTGCCAGCAGTTTCAACCCGGGACTAGCGGGAACAACCTACGAGCAGTACTTC. Encoded protein: CASSFNPGLAGTTYEQYF.

The J gene is TRBJ1-2, the V gene TRBV4-3; 8 nucleotides line up with TRBD1. Per germline, CDR1 LGHNA and CDR2 YSLEER. V shed 0 bases, J shed 6 bases, and the junction held 9 bases outside the gene matches. The CDR3 totals 16 residues. The CDR3 here is CASSQDGQGWGDGYTF. The CDR3 coding sequence is TGCGCCAGCAGCCAAGACGGACAGGGATGGGGTGATGGCTACACCTTC.

Only a few counts were recorded for this clone. The rearrangement links TRBV12-5 to TRBJ2-1; no definite D call. Trimming cost V 6 bases and J 8 bases, with 11 bases left between them. Germline CDR1 is LGHNT and CDR2 is FRNRAP. The CDR3 has 12 amino acids. The CDR3 loop reads CASGPEFDEQFF. In nucleotides, the CDR3 is TGTGCTAGTGGCCCCGAGTTCGATGAGCAGTTCTTC.

The V call is TRBV18, the J call TRBJ2-1; 8 nucleotides line up with TRBD2. The germline gives CDR1 KGHSH, CDR2 LQKENI. The CDR3 is made up of 15 amino acids. V lost 6 bases and J lost 8; bases outside the gene matches: 12. This CDR3 reads CASSPGERGFYEQFF. CDR3 in DNA: TGTGCCAGCTCCCCCGGGGAGCGGGGGTTCTATGAGCAGTTCTTC. Combining the CDR3 with reference TRBV18 and TRBJ2-1 gives the whole variable domain NAGVMQNPRHLVRRRGQEARLRCSPMKGHSHVYWYRQLPEEGLKFMVYLQKENIIDESGMPKERFSAEFPKEGPSILRIQQVVRGDSAAYFCASSPGERGFYEQFFGPGTRLTVL.

The chain uses TRBV27 and TRBJ2-7, with 11 bases that match TRBD2. The trim removed 6 bases at V and 2 bases at J, leaving 12 bases unmatched. This CDR3 is built from 17 residues. CDR1 is MNHEY and CDR2 is SMNVEV in the germline V gene (reference sequence). The DNA of the CDR3 is TGTGCCAGCAGGCCGCATATAGGGACTAGCGGAACCTACGAGCAGTACTTC. Translation: CASRPHIGTSGTYEQYF.

The V and J genes are TRBV6-2 or TRBV6-3 and TRBJ2-2; 10 bases are a match to TRBD2. The CDR3 is made up of 17 amino acids. Germline CDR1 is MNHEY and CDR2 is SVGEGT. The V gene end was trimmed by 2 bases and the J gene end by 5 bases; junction bases not matched to a gene: 8. CDR3 in amino acids: CASSYPLAGARTGELFF. The CDR3, as DNA: TGTGCCAGCAGTTACCCGCTAGCGGGGGCGAGGACCGGGGAGCTGTTTTTT.

The CDR3 DNA sequence: TGTGCCTGGATGATATGGCGGGGGGGCCGAAACATTCAGTACTTC. Translated, it gives CAWMIWRGGRNIQYF. This chain connects TRBV30 to TRBJ2-4; 9 bases fit TRBD2. The V segment lost 4 bases and the J segment 6 bases; nucleotides outside the gene matches: 10. In germline, CDR1 is GTSNPN, CDR2 SVGIG (reference sequence). CDR3 size: 15 residues.

J is TRBJ1-5 and V is TRBV30, with TRBD1 identical over 9 bases. This CDR3 spans 16 amino acids. The trim removed 3 bases at V and 3 bases at J, leaving 9 bases unmatched. Germline CDR1 is GTSNPN and CDR2 is SVGIG (reference sequence). The CDR3 DNA sequence: TGTGCCTGGAGGAGACGGGGACAGGGCGACAATCAGCCCCAGCATTTT. This translates into CAWRRRGQGDNQPQHF.

The V gene is TRBV7-3, the J gene TRBJ2-1; the match to TRBD1 covers 9 bases. V trimming: 5 bases; J trimming: 8 bases; junction bases outside the gene matches: 10. CDR1 and CDR2 from the germline V gene are SGHTA and FQGTGA. The CDR3 spans 15 residues. CDR3 loop: CASSPEGTGYYEQFF. The CDR3 DNA is TGTGCCAGCAGCCCCGAGGGGACAGGGTACTATGAGCAGTTCTTC. The whole variable domain, remainder taken from reference TRBV7-3 and TRBJ2-1, is GAGVSQTPSNKVTEKGKYVELRCDPISGHTALYWYRQSLGQGPEFLIYFQGTGAADDSGLPNDRFFAVRPEGSVSTLKIQRTERGDSAVYLCASSPEGTGYYEQFFGPGTRLTVL.

This clone was detected only a few times. V is TRBV5-1 and J is TRBJ2-2, with TRBD2 identical over 9 bases. The CDR3 loop spans 16 amino acids. Germline values: CDR1 SGHRS, CDR2 YFSETQ. V shed 0 bases, J shed 7 bases, and the junction held 7 bases outside the gene matches. The CDR3 DNA reads as TGCGCCAGCAGCTTGGTTGCGGGAGGGCCTCTCGGGGAGCTGTTTTTT. Protein sequence: CASSLVAGGPLGELFF.

This chain joins TRBV5-5 and TRBJ1-2; no clear D gene. This CDR3 region has 16 residues. Trimming cost V 3 bases and J 3 bases, with 18 bases left between them. Germline V gene lookup returns CDR1 SGHKS and CDR2 YYEKEE (reference sequence). CDR3 coding DNA: TGTGCCAGCAGCTATGCCCCCGACCTCGGGGACTATGGCTACACCTTC. The encoded protein is CASSYAPDLGDYGYTF.

The CDR3 sequence is CASSPLGGEAFF. For the CDR3, the DNA is TGTGCCAGCAGCCCCCTAGGGGGTGAAGCTTTCTTT. V gene TRBV7-3 combines with J gene TRBJ1-1; TRBD1 might be the D (6 bases). Germline V gives CDR1 SGHTA, CDR2 FQGTGA. The CDR3 is made up of 12 amino acids. The V gene lost 5 bases and the J gene lost 7 bases, with 11 bases spanning the gap.

This chain connects TRBV7-2 to TRBJ1-5; TRBD1 matches 7 bases. Germline values: CDR1 SGHTA, CDR2 FQGNSA. The V and J ends lost 4 bases and 12 bases, in that order; junction bases with no gene match: 9. CDR3 length equals 13 residues. The CDR3 region is CASSSLTGSGQHF. The CDR3 bases are TGTGCCAGCAGCTCCCTGACAGGGTCGGGCCAGCATTTT.

In this sample, this clone turned up a few times. The chain links TRBV30 to TRBJ1-3; D is ambiguous. Germline V gene data show CDR1 as GTSNPN and CDR2 as SVGIG (reference sequence). Trimming left V 1 base short and J 3 bases short, with 7 bases between. The CDR3 runs to 13 residues. CDR3 protein: CAWSASGGNTIYF. CDR3 in DNA: TGTGCCTGGAGTGCCTCGGGTGGAAACACCATATATTTT.

V and J are TRBV2 and TRBJ1-4, with a tentative D call TRBD1 (5 bases). This CDR3 region has 13 residues. Trimming took off 7 bases at V and 7 bases at J, with 13 bases between the two ends. The V gene's germline CDR1 is SNHLY and CDR2 FYNNEI. CDR3 protein: CASNEGLGEKLFF. The CDR3 DNA follows: TGTGCCAGCAACGAGGGACTAGGTGAAAAACTGTTTTTT. Drawing the rest from reference TRBV2 and TRBJ1-4, the complete variable domain is EPEVTQTPSHQVTQMGQEVILRCVPISNHLYFYWYRQILGQKVEFLVSFYNNEISEKSEIFDDQFSVERPDGSNFTLKIRSTKLEDSAMYFCASNEGLGEKLFFGSGTQLSVL.